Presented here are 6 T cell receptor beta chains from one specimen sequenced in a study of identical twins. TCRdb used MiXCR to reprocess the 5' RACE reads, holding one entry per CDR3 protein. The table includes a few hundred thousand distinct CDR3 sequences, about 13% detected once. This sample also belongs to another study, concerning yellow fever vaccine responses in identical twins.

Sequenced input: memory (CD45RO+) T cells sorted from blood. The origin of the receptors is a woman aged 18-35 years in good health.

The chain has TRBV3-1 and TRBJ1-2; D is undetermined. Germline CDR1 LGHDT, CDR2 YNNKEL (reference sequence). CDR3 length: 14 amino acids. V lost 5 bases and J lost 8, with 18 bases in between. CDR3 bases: TGTGCCAGCAGCATAACAGTGGCCAGGTGGGGCTACACCTTC. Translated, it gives CASSITVARWGYTF.

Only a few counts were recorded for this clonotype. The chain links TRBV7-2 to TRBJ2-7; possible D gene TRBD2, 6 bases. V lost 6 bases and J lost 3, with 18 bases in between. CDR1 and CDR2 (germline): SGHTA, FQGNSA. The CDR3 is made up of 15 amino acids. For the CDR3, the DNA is TGTGCCAGCAGTCCCCTACGAGCGGGCCTCTACGAGCAGTACTTC. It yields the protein CASSPLRAGLYEQYF.

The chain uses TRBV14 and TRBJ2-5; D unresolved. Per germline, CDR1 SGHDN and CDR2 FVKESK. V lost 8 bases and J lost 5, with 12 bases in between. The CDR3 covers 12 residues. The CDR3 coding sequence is TGTGCCAGCGGACGGGCCTCGGAGACCCAGTACTTC. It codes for CASGRASETQYF.

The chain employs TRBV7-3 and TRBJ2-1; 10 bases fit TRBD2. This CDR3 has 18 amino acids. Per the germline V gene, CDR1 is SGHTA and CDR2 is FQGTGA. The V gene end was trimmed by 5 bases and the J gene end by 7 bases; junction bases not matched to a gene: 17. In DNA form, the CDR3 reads TGTGCCAGCAGCCCATACCCGGGAGCTAGCGGGGGTGCAAATGAGCAGTTCTTC. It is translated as CASSPYPGASGGANEQFF.

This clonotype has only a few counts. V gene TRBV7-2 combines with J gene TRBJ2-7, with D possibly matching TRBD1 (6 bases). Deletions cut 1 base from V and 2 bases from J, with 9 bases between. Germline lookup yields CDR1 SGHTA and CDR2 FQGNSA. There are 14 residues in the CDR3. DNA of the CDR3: TGTGCCAGCAGCTTAGGCGACAGGACCTACGAGCAGTACTTC. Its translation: CASSLGDRTYEQYF. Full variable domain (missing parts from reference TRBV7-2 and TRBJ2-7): GAGVSQSPSNKVTEKGKDVELRCDPISGHTALYWYRQSLGQGLEFLIYFQGNSAPDKSGLPSDRFSAERTGGSVSTLTIQRTQQEDSAVYLCASSLGDRTYEQYFGPGTRLTVT.

Here the CDR3 DNA reads TGCAGCGCTCCCCGGGGACTAGCGGGAGTCGACGCCTACAATGAGCAGTTCTTC. Its translation: CSAPRGLAGVDAYNEQFF. The rearrangement uses TRBV29-1 and TRBJ2-1, with TRBD2 identical over 14 bases. Germline CDR1 is SQVTM and CDR2 is ANQGSEA. J lost 2 bases, V lost 7 bases, and 13 bases had no gene match. The CDR3 runs 18 residues.